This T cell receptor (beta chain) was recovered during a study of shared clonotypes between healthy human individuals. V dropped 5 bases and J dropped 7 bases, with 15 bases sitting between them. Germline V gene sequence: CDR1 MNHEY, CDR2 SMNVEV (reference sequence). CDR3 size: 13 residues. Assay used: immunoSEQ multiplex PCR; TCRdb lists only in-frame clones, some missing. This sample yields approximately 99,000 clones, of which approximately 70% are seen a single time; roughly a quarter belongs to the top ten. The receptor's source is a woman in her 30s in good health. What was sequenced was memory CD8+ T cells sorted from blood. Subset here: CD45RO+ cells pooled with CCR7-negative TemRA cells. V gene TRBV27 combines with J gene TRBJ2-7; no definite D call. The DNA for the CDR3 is TGTGCCAGCAGTAGTCTTAGGCTGGGTGAGCAGTACTTC. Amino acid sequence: CASSSLRLGEQYF.